This T cell receptor beta chain was sequenced during a study of cytomegalovirus exposure and HLA in healthy donors. 60 Vbeta and 13 Jbeta primers were used in PCR. Assay: immunoSEQ multiplex PCR; the TCRdb copy retains only in-frame clones and omits some. Its table lists roughly 190,000 clones. V dropped 5 bases and J dropped 8; count of bases not matched to a gene: 9. Germline V gives CDR1 SEHNR, CDR2 FQNEAQ (reference sequence). There are 14 residues in the CDR3. Sequenced sample: PBMCs. V gene TRBV7-9 combines with J gene TRBJ1-5; TRBD1 matches at 7 bases. The sequence was obtained from a man aged 30 to 39 in good health and CMV-seronegative. The CDR3 coding sequence is TGTGCCAGCAGCCAGACAGGGCCTTGGGAGCCCCAGCATTTT. Translating it yields CASSQTGPWEPQHF.